What follows is one T cell receptor (beta chain) and its context. The antigen remains unidentified. Naive CD8 cells lacked CD45RO, underwent positive selection for CCR7 and left out terminally differentiated effector memory CD45RA+ cells. Healthy adults negative for HIV, lacking recent acute infections or vaccinations, served as donors. The data derive from a study of shared clonotypes between healthy human individuals. Findings and caveats of the study: What naive subsets generally showed was a larger estimated richness than memory subsets showed. Having only a few donors restricted how much genetic and exposure-history diversity was captured. Relative to their counterparts shared across all four donors, non-shared clonotypes exhibited diminished generation probabilities.

Profiled with immunoSEQ multiplex PCR; TCRdb holds only in-frame clones, not every one. The sample holds approximately 1.9 million clones, roughly 93% seen once. This receptor was taken from a man aged 18 to 30 in good health. Some clones in this sample may be carry-over from other donors' samples. The sequenced sample consisted of naive CD8+ T cells from PBMCs.

The CDR3 region has the DNA TGTGCCAGCGTGGCGGACAGCTCCTACGAGCAGTACTTC. Translation gives CASVADSSYEQYF. This chain joins TRBV28 and TRBJ2-7, with D tentatively TRBD1 (6 bases). Looked up from germline, CDR1 is MDHEN and CDR2 is SYDVKM. CDR3 length: 13 residues. Trimming cost V 8 bases and J 0 bases, with 11 bases left between them.